This record covers a single T cell receptor beta chain. Its specificity is unknown. This CDR3 has 14 residues. Germline V CDR1 and CDR2: MGHDK, SYGVNS. Trimming left V 8 bases short and J 2 bases short, with 15 bases between. The data were taken from a study of vaccination and CD4 T cells after COVID-19. Stated treatment: roughly ten-day PBMC culture with coronavirus spike peptide pools or control peptides (ViraFEST assay). With the Oncomine TCR Beta short-read assay, DNA from cultured CD4+ T cells was sequenced. From CD4+ T cells that had been cultured, genomic DNA was extracted. One entry per CDR3 protein, called by TCRdb with MiXCR from the PCR reads. Among around 20,000 distinct CDR3 sequences, 38% were seen once, and the ten largest hold approximately 18%.

V usage is TRBV25-1 and J usage is TRBJ1-2; D is perhaps TRBD1 (5 bases). The sequence came from a human donor who received a COVID-19 vaccine. This sample comprised CD4+ T cells from blood, cultured in vitro, obtained before SARS-CoV-2 vaccination. The CDR3 nucleotides are TGTGCCAGCGGTCTGGGGCAGGGAAACTATGGCTACACCTTC. Translating it yields CASGLGQGNYGYTF.